The source of this TCR beta chain is a study of T cells expressing NK-cell markers. This CDR3 is built from 15 residues. CDR1 is MGHDK and CDR2 is SYGVNS in the germline V gene. TCRdb re-called the 5' RACE reads; one entry per CDR3 protein, DNA not given. This repertoire includes approximately 150,000 distinct CDR3 sequences. Sequenced: blood T cells: a sorted CD56 or NKG2C T cell subset, CD4+ or CD8+ T cells, or bulk PBMC T cells (not recorded which). This TCR was recovered from a man younger than 35 in good health. This chain uses TRBV25-1 with TRBJ2-1. The CDR3 loop reads CASSESSFVYNEQFF.